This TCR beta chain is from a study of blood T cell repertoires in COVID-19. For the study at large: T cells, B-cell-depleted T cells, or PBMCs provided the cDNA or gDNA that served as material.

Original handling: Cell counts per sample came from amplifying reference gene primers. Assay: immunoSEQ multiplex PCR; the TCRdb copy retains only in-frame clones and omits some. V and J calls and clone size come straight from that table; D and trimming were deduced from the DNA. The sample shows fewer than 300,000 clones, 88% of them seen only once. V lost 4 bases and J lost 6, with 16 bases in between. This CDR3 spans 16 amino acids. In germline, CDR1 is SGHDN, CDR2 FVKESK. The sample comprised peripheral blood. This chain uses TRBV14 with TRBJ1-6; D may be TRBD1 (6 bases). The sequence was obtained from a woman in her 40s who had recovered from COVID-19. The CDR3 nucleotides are TGTGCCAGCAGCCTAAGGGGGGGGAACGGTAATTCACCCCTCCACTTT. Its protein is CASSLRGGNGNSPLHF.